These T cell receptor beta chains were read from a single sample in a study of cytomegalovirus exposure and HLA in healthy donors. Repertoires were generated with immunoSEQ multiplex PCR, while TCRdb's copy carries only in-frame clones and drops some. The sample lists approximately 240,000 clones; about 80% were seen once. Source material: PBMCs. All receptors derive from a woman aged 55-70 years in good health and CMV-seropositive. CDR3s leave out the opening cysteine and the closing phenylalanine or tryptophan.

CDR3 length | V gene | CDR3 protein
11 | TRBV18 | ASSPRTGSTQY
12 | TRBV29-1 | SVELTASTDTQY
12 | TRBV7-8 | ASSLQGKNTEAF
11 | TRBV6-5 | ASRDRGRETQY
14 | TRBV28 | ASSLRGRGYTGELF
10 | TRBV5-1 | ASSLSSDEQF
13 | TRBV5-5 | ASSLDVPGGWGYT
11 | TRBV5-1 | ASRPTGDGVYT
14 | TRBV5-1 | ASSRSPGQGYNEQF
15 | TRBV7-9 | ASSLLAGGPNTGELF
11 | TRBV5-1 | ASSPPDQETQY
16 | TRBV18 | ASSPPGTGGASSYEQY
13 | TRBV5-1 | ASSLARLPSYEQY
11 | TRBV5-1 | ASSLRRDYGYT
12 | TRBV6-5 | ASSYRGRVNEQF
14 | TRBV19 | ASSRGSGTGANVLT
11 | TRBV6-5 | ASSYPGTYEQY
11 | TRBV7-9 | ASTIPGEETQY
12 | TRBV5-6 | ASSLGEGLSSYT
12 | TRBV19 | ASSPREGQETQY
10 | TRBV5-1 | ASSEDLGEKY
13 | TRBV7-9 | ASSAKQGAYLGYT
11 | TRBV7-8 | ASNSGPAYEQY
13 | TRBV27 | ASSLSVQGENEQY
11 | TRBV2 | AISGTNTGELF
10 | TRBV5-5 | ASSFIGEGYT
9 | TRBV30 | AWAGADTQY
12 | TRBV11-2 | ASRSTSGTVEQF
13 | TRBV19 | ASRGLAANTGELF
13 | TRBV9 | ASSATGNTYNEQF
11 | TRBV6-5 | ASSYLSGNGYT
12 | TRBV5-1 | ASSLWSREETQY
11 | TRBV5-1 | ASSPTGTGELF
13 | TRBV4-1 | ASSRLDRGDYEQY
12 | TRBV7-6 | ASSPQTGREGYT
15 | TRBV7-9 | SSSLAWAGGTNTEAF